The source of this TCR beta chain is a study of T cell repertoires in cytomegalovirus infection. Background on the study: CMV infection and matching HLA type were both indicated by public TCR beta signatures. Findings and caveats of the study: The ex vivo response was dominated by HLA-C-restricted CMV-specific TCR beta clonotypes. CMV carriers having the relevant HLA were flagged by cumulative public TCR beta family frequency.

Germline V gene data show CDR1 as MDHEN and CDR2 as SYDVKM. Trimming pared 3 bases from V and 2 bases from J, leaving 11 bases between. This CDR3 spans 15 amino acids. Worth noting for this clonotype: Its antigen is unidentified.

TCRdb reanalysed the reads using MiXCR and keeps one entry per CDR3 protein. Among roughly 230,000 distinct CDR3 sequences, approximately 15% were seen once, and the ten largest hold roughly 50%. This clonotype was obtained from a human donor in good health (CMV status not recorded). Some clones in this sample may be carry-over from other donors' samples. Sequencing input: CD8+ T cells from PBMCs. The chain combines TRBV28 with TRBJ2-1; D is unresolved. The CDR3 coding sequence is TGTGCCAGCAGTTTGTTGGATAACACCTACAATGAGCAGTTCTTC. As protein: CASSLLDNTYNEQFF.